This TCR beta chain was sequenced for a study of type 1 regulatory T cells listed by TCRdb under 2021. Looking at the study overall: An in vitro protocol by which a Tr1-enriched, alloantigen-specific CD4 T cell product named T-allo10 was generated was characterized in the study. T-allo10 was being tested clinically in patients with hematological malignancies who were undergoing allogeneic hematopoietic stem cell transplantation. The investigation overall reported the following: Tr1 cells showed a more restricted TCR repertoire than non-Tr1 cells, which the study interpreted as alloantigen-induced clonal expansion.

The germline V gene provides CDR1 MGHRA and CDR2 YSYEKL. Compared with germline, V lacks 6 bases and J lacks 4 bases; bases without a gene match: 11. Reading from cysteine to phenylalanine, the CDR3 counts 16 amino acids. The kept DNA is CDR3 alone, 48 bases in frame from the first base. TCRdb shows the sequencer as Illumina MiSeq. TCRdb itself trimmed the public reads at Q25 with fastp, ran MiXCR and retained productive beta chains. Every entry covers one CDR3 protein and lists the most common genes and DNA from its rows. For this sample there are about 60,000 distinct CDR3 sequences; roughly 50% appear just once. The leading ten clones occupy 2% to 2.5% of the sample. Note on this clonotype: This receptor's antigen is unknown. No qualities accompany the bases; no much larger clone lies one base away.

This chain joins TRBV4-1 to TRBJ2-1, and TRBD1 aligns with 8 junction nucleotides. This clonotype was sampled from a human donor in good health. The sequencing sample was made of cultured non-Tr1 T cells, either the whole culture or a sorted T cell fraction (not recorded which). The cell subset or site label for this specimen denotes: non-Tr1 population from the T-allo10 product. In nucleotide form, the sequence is TGCGCCAGCAGAAGAAACCCGGGACAGGCGTACAATGAGCAGTTCTTC. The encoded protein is CASRRNPGQAYNEQFF.